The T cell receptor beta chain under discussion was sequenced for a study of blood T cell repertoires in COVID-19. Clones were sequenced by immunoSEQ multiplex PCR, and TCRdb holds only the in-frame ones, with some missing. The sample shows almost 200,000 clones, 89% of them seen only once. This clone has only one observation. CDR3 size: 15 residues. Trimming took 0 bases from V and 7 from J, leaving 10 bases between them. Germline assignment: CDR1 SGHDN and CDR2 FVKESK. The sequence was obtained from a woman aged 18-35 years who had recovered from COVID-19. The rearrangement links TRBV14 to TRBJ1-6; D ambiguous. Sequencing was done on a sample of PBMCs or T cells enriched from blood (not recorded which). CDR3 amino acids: CASSQDLSRNSPLHF. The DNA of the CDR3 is TGTGCCAGCAGCCAAGATCTTTCCAGGAATTCACCCCTCCACTTT.